One sample yielded the 13 T cell receptor beta chains listed below, sequenced in a study of cytomegalovirus exposure and HLA in healthy donors. Amplification used 60 Vbeta primers and 13 Jbeta primers. TCRdb's copy holds only in-frame clones and misses some; the assay was immunoSEQ multiplex PCR. The data show around 190,000 clones, with about four fifths seen just once and around 3.5% held by the top ten. The sequenced sample was PBMCs. Every receptor here comes from a man aged 40-50 years in good health and CMV-seropositive.

V gene TRBV6-6 combines with J gene TRBJ1-5; TRBD1 aligns across 8 bases. The CDR3 runs to 14 residues. From germline, CDR1 is MNHNY and CDR2 SVGAGI (reference sequence). V gave up 7 bases and J gave up 7 bases; unmatched junction bases: 9. The CDR3 bases are TGTGCCAGCATTTCGGACAGGGTCAACCAGCCCCAGCATTTT. It encodes CASISDRVNQPQHF.

The V gene is TRBV6-4, the J gene TRBJ1-2; D is ambiguous. V lost 9 bases and J 6 bases, leaving 23 bases between the germline ends. Germline lookup yields CDR1 MRHNA and CDR2 SNTAGT. There are 15 residues in the CDR3. The chain's CDR3 is CASLRPRDRLDGYTF. The CDR3 nucleotides read TGTGCCAGTTTACGCCCCCGGGATCGACTGGATGGCTACACCTTC.

V and J are TRBV6-6 and TRBJ2-3, with D possibly matching TRBD2 (6 bases). The CDR3 spans 14 residues. Between the trimmed V and J ends, which lost 7 bases and 5 bases, there was a span of 16 bases. Germline V CDR1 and CDR2: MNHNY, SVGAGI (reference sequence). CDR3: CASIGELAGDTQYF. CDR3 DNA sequence: TGTGCCAGCATCGGGGAACTAGCCGGAGATACGCAGTATTTT.

In DNA form, the CDR3 reads TGTGCCAGCAAACCGGGCAGGGGGCCAGATACGCAGTATTTT. It encodes CASKPGRGPDTQYF. The chain carries TRBV2 and TRBJ2-3, with TRBD1 matching 8 bases. The CDR3 extends over 14 amino acids. CDR1 SNHLY and CDR2 FYNNEI come from the germline V gene. J lost 4 bases, V lost 7 bases, and 7 bases had no gene match.

Points on this clone: At one end the junction does not follow the germline gene, possibly because of a read error. This chain links TRBV6-5 with TRBJ2-7, with D hard to call. The CDR3 is 14 amino acids. Germline V gene lookup returns CDR1 MNHEY and CDR2 SVGAGI. The CDR3 loop reads CAISEARLPTQQYF. As DNA, the CDR3 is TGTGCCATCAGTGAGGCCAGACTTCCTACGCAGCAGTACTTC.

This chain uses TRBV4-2 with TRBJ2-1, with D unresolved. This CDR3 has 15 amino acids. CDR1 and CDR2 (germline): LGHNA, YNFKEQ. Deletions cut 3 bases from V and 0 bases from J, with 9 bases between. CDR3 DNA: TGTGCCAGCAGCCAGAGAGAGAGCTCCTACAATGAGCAGTTCTTC. This translates into CASSQRESSYNEQFF.

This chain joins TRBV7-9 and TRBJ2-1; 14 bases agree with TRBD2. Germline CDR1 reads SEHNR; CDR2 reads FQNEAQ (reference sequence). The junction had 8 bases not matched to a gene; V was cut back by 5 bases and J by 5 bases. CDR3 length: 17 residues. CDR3 bases: TGTGCCAGCAGCAAAGGGACTAGCGGGGGCCTCGACAATGAGCAGTTCTTC. Translated, it gives CASSKGTSGGLDNEQFF.

The chain couples TRBV7-8 to TRBJ2-7; a possible D gene is TRBD2 (7 bases). CDR3 length: 12 amino acids. Trimming left V 8 bases short and J 2 bases short, with 10 bases between. Germline V gene data show CDR1 as SGHVS and CDR2 as FQNEAQ. CDR3 loop: CASRGAAYEQYF. The CDR3 DNA is TGTGCCAGCCGGGGGGCGGCCTACGAGCAGTACTTC. The full variable domain, rest sourced from reference TRBV7-8 and TRBJ2-7, is GAGVSQSPRYKVAKRGQDVALRCDPISGHVSLFWYQQALGQGPEFLTYFQNEAQLDKSGLPSDRFFAERPEGSVSTLKIQRTQQEDSAVYLCASRGAAYEQYFGPGTRLTVT.

The chain joins TRBV10-3 to TRBJ1-1, with D possibly matching TRBD1 (5 bases). Trimming removed 10 bases at V and 8 bases at J, with 20 bases between. The germline gives CDR1 ENHRY, CDR2 SYGVKD. CDR3 length: 13 amino acids. The CDR3 protein is CATQTAGRQEAFF. The CDR3 bases are TGTGCCACCCAGACTGCGGGGCGGCAGGAAGCTTTCTTT.

The chain combines TRBV5-4 with TRBJ2-1; 9 nucleotides match TRBD1. V lost 3 bases, J lost 7 bases, and 5 bases stayed unmatched. The V gene's germline CDR1 is SGHNT and CDR2 YYREEE (reference sequence). The CDR3 totals 14 residues. The CDR3 sequence: CASSSGTGYNEQFF. Here the CDR3 DNA reads TGTGCCAGCAGCTCCGGGACAGGGTATAATGAGCAGTTCTTC.

The chain couples TRBV6-4 to TRBJ1-1; TRBD1 might be the D (6 bases). V was shortened by 8 bases and J by 7 bases, with 26 bases between the two germline ends. The CDR3 extends over 16 amino acids. From germline, CDR1 is MRHNA and CDR2 SNTAGT. The CDR3 reads CASGSAGAHGENEAFF. For the CDR3, the DNA is TGTGCCAGCGGTTCGGCGGGGGCCCATGGGGAAAATGAAGCTTTCTTT.

This chain uses TRBV5-4 with TRBJ2-1; TRBD2 aligns across 8 bases. Germline CDR1 SGHNT, CDR2 YYREEE (reference sequence). The trim removed 0 bases at V and 8 bases at J, leaving 13 bases unmatched. CDR3 length equals 17 residues. This CDR3 reads CASSLEPGRTSRHEQFF. CDR3 sequence (DNA): TGTGCCAGCAGCTTGGAGCCGGGCAGGACTAGCAGGCATGAGCAGTTCTTC.

This clone was detected once. The chain uses TRBV5-1 and TRBJ2-7; 7 bases align to TRBD2. The CDR3 runs to 13 residues. V was clipped by 4 bases and J by 3 bases; unmatched bases: 4. Germline V lookup: CDR1 SGHRS, CDR2 YFSETQ. CDR3 sequence: CASSPPGGYEQYF. CDR3 nucleotides: TGCGCCAGCAGCCCCCCGGGGGGCTACGAGCAGTACTTC.